Sequencing of this T cell receptor beta chain was carried out in a study of cytomegalovirus exposure and HLA in healthy donors. General study points: TCR beta chains numbering under 200 were designated cytomegalovirus-associated. In vitro assays verified that three CMV-associated chains recognized CMV antigens specifically. A subsequent analysis found that TCR clusters from the first cohort also tended to co-occur in the approximately 130 validation repertoires, with approximately 94% of cluster scores above 0.

This CDR3 has 15 amino acids. The junction had 5 bases not matched to a gene; V was cut back by 2 bases and J by 4 bases. Germline V gene data show CDR1 as SGDLS and CDR2 as YYNGEE. The donors were members of the validation cohort, which comprised 100 to 150 subjects and was separate from the first cohort of 666 subjects. As regards this clone: Its target is not known.

TCRdb's table, derived via immunoSEQ multiplex PCR, lists solely in-frame clones and lacks some. The sample records approximately 210,000 clones, 86% being singletons. Input material: PBMCs. The chain employs TRBV9 and TRBJ2-3; 9 nucleotides line up with TRBD1. The origin of this receptor is a woman younger than 35 in good health and CMV-seronegative. Here the CDR3 reads CASSVVGQGPDTQYF. The CDR3 DNA reads as TGTGCCAGCAGCGTCGTCGGACAGGGGCCAGATACGCAGTATTTT.